Presented here are 28 T cell receptor beta chains from one specimen sequenced in a study of metastatic and nonmetastatic thyroid tumors. TCRdb re-analyzed the PCR reads using MiXCR. The sample shows fewer than 15,000 clones, roughly 21% of them seen only once. Thyroid surgery took place with no prior treatment in any patient. The specimen was adjacent normal tissue. The receptors were gathered from a female donor with papillary thyroid cancer or a benign thyroid nodule (not recorded which). Some clones in this sample may be carry-over from other donors' samples.

The gene calls are TRBV6-1 and TRBJ2-7; TRBD1 matches 9 bases. J lost 0 bases, V lost 5 bases, and 5 bases had no gene match. This CDR3 contains 15 residues. The germline V gene encodes CDR1 MNHNS and CDR2 SASEGT. CDR3 amino acids: CASSPGTGYSYEQYF. CDR3 bases: TGTGCCAGCAGTCCCGGGACAGGGTACTCCTACGAGCAGTACTTC.

A few counts support this clone. A much larger clone differs by one base, so this may be a read error. This chain connects TRBV7-9 to TRBJ1-5, with D perhaps TRBD1 (5 bases). This CDR3 is built from 12 residues. Germline-derived CDR1 and CDR2 are SEHNR and FQNEAQ (reference sequence). The CDR3: CTSSLGDQPQHF. Here the CDR3 DNA reads TGTACCAGCAGCTTGGGGGATCAGCCCCAGCATTTT.

This clone is medium-sized in the sample. The chain is built from TRBV11-2 and TRBJ1-1, with no clear D. V lost 4 bases and J lost 1, with 10 bases in between. The germline V gene has CDR1 SGHAT and CDR2 FQNNGV. The CDR3 runs to 14 residues. The CDR3 protein is CASSSGRGNTEAFF. In DNA form, the CDR3 reads TGTGCCAGCAGCTCCGGACGGGGGAACACTGAAGCTTTCTTT.

The chain joins TRBV2 to TRBJ1-3; D unresolved. The CDR3 runs 17 residues. CDR1 SNHLY and CDR2 FYNNEI come from the germline V gene. V was shortened by 2 bases and J by 1 base, with 15 bases between the two germline ends. The CDR3 DNA follows: TGTGCCAGCAGTGAATACCGCACTACCCGGTCTGGAAACACCATATATTTT. Protein product: CASSEYRTTRSGNTIYF.

This rearrangement joins TRBV6-1 to TRBJ1-1; a weak D match, TRBD1 (6 bases). The CDR3 loop spans 15 amino acids. Looked up from germline, CDR1 is MNHNS and CDR2 is SASEGT. Trimming left V 6 bases short and J 4 bases short, with 18 bases between. The CDR3 nucleotides are TGTGCCAGCAGGGAGCCAGGGGAAGGTAGCACTGAAGCTTTCTTT. This sequence encodes CASREPGEGSTEAFF.

V gene TRBV5-1 combines with J gene TRBJ2-2; TRBD2 matches 7 bases. The CDR3 extends over 14 amino acids. V shed 10 bases, J shed 10 bases, and the junction held 16 bases outside the gene matches. Germline assignment: CDR1 SGHRS and CDR2 YFSETQ. CDR3 DNA: TGCGCCCTCAGCTTGGTCGGGAGGAGCGAGGAGCTGTTTTTT. Amino acid sequence: CALSLVGRSEELFF.

This clone was detected only a few times. V is TRBV2 and J is TRBJ2-2, with D possibly matching TRBD1 (6 bases). Trimming stripped 6 bases from V and 1 base from J, with 12 bases between. The CDR3 spans 15 residues. CDR1 is SNHLY, CDR2 FYNNEI, per germline. The CDR3 DNA follows: TGTGCCAGCAGGAGGACAGCTATGAACACCGGGGAGCTGTTTTTT. Its protein is CASRRTAMNTGELFF.

This chain connects TRBV19 to TRBJ2-7, with TRBD2 matching 9 bases. Looked up from germline, CDR1 is LNHDA and CDR2 is SQIVND (reference sequence). The V segment lost 3 bases and the J segment 5 bases; nucleotides outside the gene matches: 5. CDR3 length: 14 residues. The CDR3 protein is CASSIQAGGHEQYF. Here the CDR3 DNA reads TGTGCCAGTAGTATTCAAGCGGGAGGCCACGAGCAGTACTTC.

The chain has TRBV6-2 or TRBV6-3 and TRBJ2-7; TRBD1 aligns across 7 bases. Trimming took 4 bases from V and 2 from J; bases not matched to a gene: 2. Germline CDR1 reads MNHEY; CDR2 reads SVGEGT. The CDR3 spans 13 residues. The CDR3, as DNA: TGTGCCAGCAGTTTCGGACAGGCCTACGAGCAGTACTTC. Residues: CASSFGQAYEQYF.

This clone was detected a few times. The V call is TRBV15, the J call TRBJ2-3; D is perhaps TRBD2 (6 bases). The CDR3 totals 15 residues. Looked up from germline, CDR1 is LNHNV and CDR2 is YYDKDF (reference sequence). The V end lost 1 base, the J end lost 5 bases, and 13 bases lay between the germline ends. Here the CDR3 reads CATSRGTHGGDTQYF. The CDR3 region has the DNA TGTGCCACCAGCAGAGGGACCCACGGGGGAGATACGCAGTATTTT.

This clone is medium-sized (0.01 to 0.1%) within its sample. At the DNA level, this CDR3 is encoded by other sequences in the same sample as well. The chain recombines TRBV11-2 with TRBJ2-3, with unresolved D. The CDR3 has 12 residues. V lost 1 base and J 6 bases, leaving 5 bases between the germline ends. From germline, CDR1 is SGHAT and CDR2 FQNNGV. Here the CDR3 DNA reads TGTGCCAGCAGCTTAGGGTCCGATACGCAGTATTTT. Protein product: CASSLGSDTQYF.

This clone was detected only a few times. V gene TRBV24-1 combines with J gene TRBJ2-3, with 8 bases matching TRBD1. CDR1 is KGHDR, CDR2 SFDVKD, per germline. The V gene end was trimmed by 3 bases and the J gene end by 5 bases; junction bases not matched to a gene: 9. CDR3 size: 16 residues. The CDR3 is CATSDARTGFLDTQYF. The CDR3 DNA reads TGTGCCACCAGTGATGCAAGGACAGGGTTTTTAGATACGCAGTATTTT.

Judged by abundance, this clone is medium-sized. The chain recombines TRBV28 with TRBJ2-3; D may be TRBD2 (5 bases). The length of the CDR3 is 13 residues. Between the trimmed V and J ends, which lost 8 bases and 0 bases, there was a span of 9 bases. Germline V CDR1 and CDR2: MDHEN, SYDVKM. The CDR3: CASFRGSTDTQYF. CDR3 DNA sequence: TGTGCCAGCTTCCGGGGAAGCACAGATACGCAGTATTTT.

The sample holds many counts of this clone. This chain joins TRBV11-3 and TRBJ2-7; the D gene is possibly TRBD2 (6 bases). Germline V gene lookup returns CDR1 SGHNT and CDR2 YENEEA. The V end lost 3 bases, the J end lost 1 base, and 13 bases lay between the germline ends. The CDR3 extends over 15 amino acids. The CDR3 spells CASSLAYGGSYEQYF. The CDR3 DNA sequence: TGTGCCAGCAGCTTGGCGTACGGGGGTTCCTACGAGCAGTACTTC.

Remarks on this clone: Different DNA sequences within this sample yield the same CDR3. The chain joins TRBV20-1 to TRBJ2-1; the match to TRBD2 covers 7 bases. The V gene's germline CDR1 is DFQATT and CDR2 SNEGSKA (reference sequence). This CDR3 has 15 amino acids. With V trimmed by 7 bases and J by 7 bases, 16 bases remained unmatched. In nucleotides, the CDR3 is TGCAGTGTTACCCCCGGTACTAGCGTTGGTAATGAGCAGTTCTTC. Translation gives CSVTPGTSVGNEQFF.

The genes are TRBV11-1 and TRBJ2-1, with 9 positions matching TRBD1. V trimming: 5 bases; J trimming: 3 bases; junction bases outside the gene matches: 5. The CDR3 totals 15 residues. CDR1 is SGHAT and CDR2 is FQDESV in the germline V gene (reference sequence). In nucleotides, the CDR3 is TGTGCCAGCAGCGGATACAGGGGGCTCTACAATGAGCAGTTCTTC. Its protein product is CASSGYRGLYNEQFF. Looking up the rest from reference TRBV11-1 and TRBJ2-1 gives the full variable domain: EAEVAQSPRYKITEKSQAVAFWCDPISGHATLYWYRQILGQGPELLVQFQDESVVDDSQLPKDRFSAERLKGVDSTLKIQPAELGDSAMYLCASSGYRGLYNEQFFGPGTRLTVL.

This clone was recorded a few times. The CDR3 sequence: CASSSVDSYEQYF. The CDR3 nucleotides read TGTGCCAGCAGTTCGGTGGACTCCTACGAGCAGTACTTC. V gene TRBV27 combines with J gene TRBJ2-7; D remains ambiguous. CDR3 length: 13 residues. The germline V gene encodes CDR1 MNHEY and CDR2 SMNVEV (reference sequence). Trimming cost V 4 bases and J 0 bases, with 7 bases left between them.

This sequence joins TRBV7-8 and TRBJ2-7, with 13 nucleotides matching TRBD2. This CDR3 is 16 amino acids long. CDR1 is SGHVS and CDR2 is FQNEAQ in the germline V gene. The trim removed 5 bases at V and 1 base at J, leaving 5 bases unmatched. Written as DNA, the CDR3 is TGTGCCAGCAGCCTTCGGACTAGCGGGAGTTCCTACGAGCAGTACTTC. This gives the protein CASSLRTSGSSYEQYF.

A word on this clone: Without the conserved terminal phenylalanine or tryptophan, this CDR3 likely stems from a read error. J is TRBJ1-1 and V is TRBV27, with a tentative D call TRBD1 (5 bases). The CDR3 contains 14 residues. Per germline, CDR1 MNHEY and CDR2 SMNVEV (reference sequence). Trimming stripped 9 bases from V and 3 bases from J, with 17 bases between. CDR3 DNA: TGTGCCAGAAGCGGACTCGGAGGGGACACTGAAGCTTTCCTT. This gives the protein CARSGLGGDTEAFL.

This clone was recorded at least ten times. The rearrangement joins TRBV11-2 to TRBJ2-7; 9 nucleotides match TRBD2. Germline assignment: CDR1 SGHAT and CDR2 FQNNGV. V shed 2 bases, J shed 0 bases, and the junction held 5 bases outside the gene matches. The CDR3 extends over 16 amino acids. The CDR3 is CASSLTSGWISYEQYF. The DNA for the CDR3 is TGTGCCAGCAGCTTAACTAGCGGGTGGATCTCCTACGAGCAGTACTTC.

The chain uses TRBV7-3 and TRBJ2-1; possibly TRBD1 for D (5 bases). The CDR3 runs 14 residues. V lost 5 bases to trimming and J lost 4 bases, with 12 bases between them. CDR1 is SGHTA, CDR2 FQGTGA, per germline. DNA for the CDR3: TGTGCCAGCAGCAAAGACCCAGGGTACAATGAGCAGTTCTTC. Translating gives CASSKDPGYNEQFF.

This clone was counted between two and nine times. The chain joins TRBV2 to TRBJ2-3, with D hard to call. The germline V gene encodes CDR1 SNHLY and CDR2 FYNNEI. Trimming shortened V by 0 bases and J by 0 bases, and 4 bases separated the two germline ends. CDR3 length: 14 amino acids. CDR3 DNA sequence: TGTGCCAGCAGTGAAGCCCTAAGCACAGATACGCAGTATTTT. Translation: CASSEALSTDTQYF. Drawing the rest from reference TRBV2 and TRBJ2-3, the complete variable domain is EPEVTQTPSHQVTQMGQEVILRCVPISNHLYFYWYRQILGQKVEFLVSFYNNEISEKSEIFDDQFSVERPDGSNFTLKIRSTKLEDSAMYFCASSEALSTDTQYFGPGTRLTVL.

The sample holds a few counts of this clone. The chain combines TRBV28 with TRBJ1-2, with 9 bases identical to TRBD1. Germline values: CDR1 MDHEN, CDR2 SYDVKM. V shed 5 bases and J 4 bases; nucleotides not matched to a gene: 8. CDR3 length equals 15 residues. The CDR3 here is CASSPGQGMFYGYTF. In DNA form, the CDR3 reads TGTGCCAGCAGTCCCGGACAGGGGATGTTCTATGGCTACACCTTC.

This clone was seen at least ten times. This rearrangement joins TRBV7-4 to TRBJ2-3; D might be TRBD1 or TRBD2, each matching 5 bases. V lost 6 bases and J 2 bases, leaving 18 bases between the germline ends. The length of the CDR3 is 16 residues. Germline assignment: CDR1 SGHVT and CDR2 SQSDAQ. The chain's CDR3 is CASRPGDGYYTDTQYF. The CDR3 coding sequence is TGTGCCAGCAGGCCTGGGGACGGGTATTACACAGATACGCAGTATTTT.

This clone came up many times. This sample includes further DNA sequences coding for the same CDR3. V gene TRBV29-1 combines with J gene TRBJ2-1; 8 positions match TRBD1. Germline V gives CDR1 SQVTM, CDR2 ANQGSEA. This CDR3 comprises 13 residues. Losses at the gene ends were 3 bases for V and 7 bases for J; bases not matched to a gene: 5. In DNA form, the CDR3 reads TGCAGCGTTGACAGGGGGCGGATGAATGAGCAGTTCTTC. Translating gives CSVDRGRMNEQFF.

The rearrangement uses TRBV2 and TRBJ2-7; D remains unclear. CDR1 is SNHLY and CDR2 is FYNNEI in the germline V gene. The CDR3 runs 13 residues. CDR3 in amino acids: CGCISRDGYEQYF. As DNA, the CDR3 is TGTGGGTGCATTTCTAGGGATGGGTACGAGCAGTACTTC.

By its share, this clone is medium-sized. V is TRBV6-1 and J is TRBJ2-7, with 7 bases fitting TRBD2. This CDR3 has 12 amino acids. After removal of 8 bases from V and 4 bases from J, the junction contained 5 bases not matched to a gene. Germline loops: CDR1 MNHNS, CDR2 SASEGT. The CDR3 is CASGEGRYEQYF. DNA for the CDR3: TGTGCCAGCGGGGAGGGGAGGTACGAGCAGTACTTC.

This clone was seen a handful of times. The rearrangement joins TRBV7-9 to TRBJ2-3; no definite D call. Trimming removed 3 bases at V and 6 bases at J, with 4 bases between. The V gene's germline CDR1 is SEHNR and CDR2 FQNEAQ (reference sequence). CDR3 length equals 11 residues. Written as DNA, the CDR3 is TGTGCCAGCAGCTTCAGCGATACGCAGTATTTT. It codes for CASSFSDTQYF.